This T cell receptor beta chain was recovered during a study of shared clonotypes between healthy human individuals. Using immunoSEQ multiplex PCR, the repertoire was profiled, and TCRdb retains in-frame clones only, with some absent. The sample includes millions of clones, roughly 95% seen only once; the top ten take roughly 1.1%. Notes on this clone: Its target is not known.

Study-level results: Sampling was confined to blood; repertoires within tissues likely differ. Shared across a handful of donors were around 5% of the naive CD4 clonotypes.

The CDR3 has 16 residues. The germline V gene has CDR1 MNHNY and CDR2 SVGAGI (reference sequence). With 2 bases removed from V and 5 bases from J, the gap between germline ends came to 19 bases. Naive CD8 isolation took CD45RO-negative cells positively selected for CCR7 and excluded terminally differentiated effector memory CD45RA+ cells. The chain is built from TRBV6-6 and TRBJ2-7; D gene unclear. The sequencing input was naive CD8+ T cells sorted from blood. The sequence was collected from a man younger than 30 in good health. CDR3 residues: CASSYLRQVQTHEQYF. The DNA of the CDR3 is TGTGCCAGCAGTTACCTCCGACAAGTACAAACCCACGAGCAGTACTTC.